This T cell receptor beta chain was recovered during a study of identical twins. Notes on the study in general: Excess sharing between twins was weaker in beta out-of-frame sequences. Fewer insertions were carried by abundant cord blood beta clonotypes, but none was seen in memory repertoires.

Trimming took 0 bases from V and 2 from J; bases not matched to a gene: 5. The CDR3 is 17 residues long. CDR1 and CDR2 from the germline V gene are LGHDT and YNNKEL (reference sequence). MiXCR, run by TCRdb on the 5' RACE reads, gives a single entry per CDR3 protein. The table lists 500,000 to 700,000 distinct CDR3 sequences, 7% to 7.5% of them singletons. This clonotype was recorded a few times. Its antigen is still unknown. These sequences were also reported in another study, on yellow fever vaccine responses in identical twins.

Sequenced input: PBMCs. The source is a woman aged 18-35 years in good health. The chain joins TRBV3-1 to TRBJ2-3; TRBD2 aligns across 10 bases. Here the CDR3 DNA reads TGTGCCAGCAGCCAAGATGCACTAGCGGGAACCACAGATACGCAGTATTTT. Translating it yields CASSQDALAGTTDTQYF.